This T cell receptor beta chain came from a study of blood T cells in healthy people across ages. The CDR3 length is 16 residues. Germline values: CDR1 MNHEY, CDR2 SVGAGI. J was trimmed by 5 bases and V by 6 bases; bases with no gene match: 4. This clonotype has a handful of counts. Primers used in a second PCR of about 7 to 12 cycles were a sample-barcoded 5' primer and a J-beta primer mix. Via MiXCR, TCRdb re-called the 5' RACE reads, giving one row per CDR3 protein. The table lists approximately 800,000 distinct CDR3 sequences, about 62% of them singletons. The chain recombines TRBV6-5 with TRBJ2-1, with TRBD2 identical over 16 bases. Sequencing was performed on blood. The sequence derives from a man aged 25 to 40 in good health. The DNA of the CDR3 is TGTGCCAGCAGCCTGGGACTAGCGGGGGGGAACAATGAGCAGTTCTTC. Translation gives CASSLGLAGGNNEQFF.